This T cell receptor beta chain was recovered during a study of shared clonotypes between healthy human individuals. Turning to the study itself: The donor pool was made up of two women and a few men aged 18 to 49. Study outcomes and limitations: In contrast to clonotypes shared by all four donors, non-shared clonotypes had lower generation probabilities.

Regarding this clone: The antigen is not known.

Donors were healthy HIV-negative adults without recent acute infections or vaccinations. Clones were sequenced by immunoSEQ multiplex PCR, and TCRdb holds only the in-frame ones, with some missing. The table records approximately 2.1 million clones, 80% to 95% of them present only once. V lost 10 bases, J lost 7 bases, and 11 bases stayed unmatched. The germline V gene encodes CDR1 MDHEN and CDR2 SYDVKM. There are 14 residues in the CDR3. The TCR sequence derives from a man aged 18 to 30 in good health. Some clones in this sample may be carry-over from other donors' samples. The sequenced material came from naive CD4+ T cells from PBMCs. The sample's subset: CD45RA+ positively selected. The chain combines TRBV28 with TRBJ2-1; 9 bases match TRBD2. CDR3: CATHVAGDRNEQFF. CDR3 nucleotide sequence: TGTGCCACCCACGTAGCGGGAGATAGAAATGAGCAGTTCTTC.